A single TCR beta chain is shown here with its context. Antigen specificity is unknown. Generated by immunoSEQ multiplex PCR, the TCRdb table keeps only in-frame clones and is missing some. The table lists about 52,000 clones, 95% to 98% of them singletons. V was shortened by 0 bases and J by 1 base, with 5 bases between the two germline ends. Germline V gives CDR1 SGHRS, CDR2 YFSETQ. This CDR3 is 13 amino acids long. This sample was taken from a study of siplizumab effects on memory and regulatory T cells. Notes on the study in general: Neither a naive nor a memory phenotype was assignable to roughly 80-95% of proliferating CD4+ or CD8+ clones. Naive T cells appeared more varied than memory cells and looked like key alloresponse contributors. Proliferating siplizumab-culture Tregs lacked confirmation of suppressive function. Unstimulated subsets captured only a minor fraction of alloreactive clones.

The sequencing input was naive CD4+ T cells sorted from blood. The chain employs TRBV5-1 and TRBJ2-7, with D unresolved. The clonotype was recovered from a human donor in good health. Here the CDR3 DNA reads TGCGCCAGCAGCTTGGGGGAATCCTACGAGCAGTACTTC. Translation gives CASSLGESYEQYF.